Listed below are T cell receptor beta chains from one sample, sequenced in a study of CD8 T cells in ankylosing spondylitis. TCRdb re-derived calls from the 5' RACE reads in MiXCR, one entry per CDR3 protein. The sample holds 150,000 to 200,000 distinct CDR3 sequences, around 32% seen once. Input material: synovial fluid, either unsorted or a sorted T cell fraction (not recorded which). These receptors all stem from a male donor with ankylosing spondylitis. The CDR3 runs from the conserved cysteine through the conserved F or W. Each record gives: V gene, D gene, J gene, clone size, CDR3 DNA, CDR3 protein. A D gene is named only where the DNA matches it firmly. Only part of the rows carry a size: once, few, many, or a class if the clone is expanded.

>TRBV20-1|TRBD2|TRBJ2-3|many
TGCAGTGCTAGAGCGACTAGCGGGGGCACAGATACGCAGTATTTT
CSARATSGGTDTQYF
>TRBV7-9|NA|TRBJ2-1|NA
TGTGCCAGCAGCTTATCAAGAGTCAATGAGCAGTTCTTC
CASSLSRVNEQFF
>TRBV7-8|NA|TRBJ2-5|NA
TGTGCCAGCAGCAAGCTTAGAATTGCTGGAGTTCTCCAAGAGACCCAGTACTTC
CASSKLRIAGVLQETQYF
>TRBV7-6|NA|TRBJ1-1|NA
TGTGCCAGCAGCTTAGGGCCCACAAGGACTGAAGCTTTCTTT
CASSLGPTRTEAFF
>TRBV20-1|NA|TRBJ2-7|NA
TGCAGTGGAAGTAGTACGGTCTACGAGCAGTACTTC
CSGSSTVYEQYF
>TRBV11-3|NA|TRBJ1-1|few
TGTGCCAGCAGCTCCCTCATAGTAACTGAAGCTTTCTTT
CASSSLIVTEAFF
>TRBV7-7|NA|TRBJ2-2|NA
TGTGCCAGCAGCTTAGGGACAGACCGCACCGGGGAGCTGTTTTTT
CASSLGTDRTGELFF
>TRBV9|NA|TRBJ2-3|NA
TGTGCCAGCAGCCTAGTAGGGTACGGCACAGATACGCAGTATTTT
CASSLVGYGTDTQYF
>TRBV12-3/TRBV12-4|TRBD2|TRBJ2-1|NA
TGTGCCAGCAGTTTACAAGCTAGCGGCCCCCCTTACAATGAGCAGTTCTTC
CASSLQASGPPYNEQFF
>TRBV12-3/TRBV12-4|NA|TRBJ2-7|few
TGTGCCAGCAGTTTACGGGGGTCCGAGCAGTACTTC
CASSLRGSEQYF
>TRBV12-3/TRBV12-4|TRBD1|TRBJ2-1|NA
TGTGCCAGCAGTCGACAGGGGACGTTTGCGGGTGGGAATGAGCAGTTCTTC
CASSRQGTFAGGNEQFF
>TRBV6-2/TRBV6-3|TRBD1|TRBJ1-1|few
TGTGCCACCGGGGACAGGGGCCGGGGGACTGAAGCTTTCTTT
CATGDRGRGTEAFF
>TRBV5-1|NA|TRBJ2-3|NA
TGCGCCAGCAGGGCGTGGGGCGGAGGAACAGATACGCAGTATTTT
CASRAWGGGTDTQYF